The clone carrying this T cell receptor (beta chain) has a single count. Its specificity is unknown. This record comes from a study of T cell responses to AZD1222 COVID-19 vaccine. Study-wide results and limits: Seropositive status at baseline applied to only a handful of AZD1222 recipients.

Germline V gene sequence: CDR1 SGHVS, CDR2 FNYEAQ. The CDR3 contains 16 residues. Deletions cut 10 bases from V and 3 bases from J, with 21 bases between. Method: immunoSEQ multiplex PCR; TCRdb's copy keeps in-frame clones and lacks some. The sample carries some 170,000 clones, about 89% recorded once. The source was peripheral blood, collected 28 days after the second AZD1222 dose. The chain has TRBV7-6 and TRBJ1-4, with D possibly TRBD1 on 5 matching bases. This clonotype was obtained from an adult who received the AZD1222 COVID-19 vaccine. CDR3 bases: TGTGCCAACACCCCCCTGGGGGGAAGAGCTAATGAAAAACTGTTTTTT. Amino acid sequence: CANTPLGGRANEKLFF.